This entry features one T cell receptor beta chain sequence. The source material, RNA transcripts, was used to amplify TCR beta CDR3 regions. The HTBI primer set drove a first-round RT-PCR of the TCR CDR3. TCRdb fed the multiplex PCR reads into MiXCR, producing one record per CDR3 protein. The table shows around 600,000 distinct CDR3 sequences, with approximately 15% occurring only once. The record originates from a study of T cells in Graves' hyperthyroidism and ophthalmopathy. Looking at the study overall: It was at initial diagnosis, before any treatment, that peripheral blood was collected.

The CDR3 totals 15 residues. Looked up from germline, CDR1 is KGHSH and CDR2 is LQKENI. V was cut by 10 bases and J by 6 bases, with 21 bases left in between. Patients affected by ophthalmopathy presented a Clinical Activity Score of at least 3, a NOSPECS grade of at least 4, and disease duration below 3 months. The PBMCs were taken from roughly 10 ml of fresh peripheral blood. The chain is built from TRBV18 and TRBJ2-2, with D unclear. What was sequenced was blood. The source is a woman aged 45-65 years with Graves' ophthalmopathy. CDR3 region: CATKGGIWSAGELFF. The CDR3 DNA is TGTGCCACGAAGGGCGGCATTTGGTCGGCCGGGGAGCTGTTTTTT.